The 10 T cell receptor beta chains below were found in one sample sequenced in a study of blood T cell repertoires in COVID-19. Method: immunoSEQ multiplex PCR; TCRdb's copy keeps in-frame clones and lacks some. In the table there are about 240,000 clones, approximately 80% of which are singletons. The sequenced sample was peripheral blood. The receptors originated from a man younger than 40 who had recovered from COVID-19.

The CDR3 protein is CSVSKRENQPQHF. Here the CDR3 DNA reads TGCAGCGTTAGCAAGCGCGAAAATCAGCCCCAGCATTTT. J is TRBJ1-5 and V is TRBV29-1; no reliable D call. Trimming cost V 5 bases and J 4 bases, with 12 bases left between them. The length of the CDR3 is 13 residues. Germline V CDR1 and CDR2: SQVTM, ANQGSEA.

The J gene is TRBJ2-2, the V gene TRBV5-1, with 10 bases aligning to TRBD1. Germline CDR1 and CDR2: SGHRS and YFSETQ. With 4 bases clipped from V and 2 bases from J, the junction kept 8 bases outside the gene matches. CDR3 length: 17 residues. The CDR3: CASSTQDRGANTGELFF. The CDR3 nucleotides read TGCGCCAGCAGCACTCAGGACAGGGGGGCTAACACCGGGGAGCTGTTTTTT.

The chain joins TRBV14 to TRBJ2-7; weak D call: TRBD2 (5 bases). The CDR3 has 13 residues. Trimming stripped 0 bases from V and 9 bases from J, with 12 bases between. Germline loops: CDR1 SGHDN, CDR2 FVKESK. This CDR3 is CASSQDSATRQYF. The CDR3 nucleotides read TGTGCCAGCAGCCAAGATAGCGCCACCAGGCAGTACTTC.

The gene calls are TRBV12-3 or TRBV12-4 and TRBJ1-2, with D hard to call. The CDR3 covers 13 residues. V shed 5 bases and J shed 7 bases, with 14 bases lying between them. CDR3 sequence (DNA): TGTGCCAGCAGTCCCCCAGTGAGAGGTGGCTACACCTTC. Protein: CASSPPVRGGYTF.

This sequence joins TRBV18 and TRBJ1-4; tentative D call: TRBD1 (6 bases). The CDR3 has 15 amino acids. Germline values: CDR1 KGHSH, CDR2 LQKENI. Between the trimmed V and J ends, which lost 4 bases and 3 bases, there was a span of 12 bases. The CDR3 reads CASSLAGAANEKLFF. CDR3 coding DNA: TGTGCCAGCTCACTTGCAGGGGCTGCTAATGAAAAACTGTTTTTT.

V gene TRBV9 combines with J gene TRBJ2-1; a weak D match, TRBD2 (6 bases). Trimming took 4 bases from V and 6 from J, leaving 14 bases between them. This CDR3 region has 14 residues. Germline CDR1 and CDR2: SGDLS and YYNGEE. The CDR3 here is CASSPDGRSNEQFF. As DNA, the CDR3 is TGTGCCAGCAGCCCAGATGGGAGGAGCAATGAGCAGTTCTTC. The full variable domain, in which reference TRBV9 and TRBJ2-1 provide the parts outside the CDR3, is DSGVTQTPKHLITATGQRVTLRCSPRSGDLSVYWYQQSLDQGLQFLIQYYNGEERAKGNILERFSAQQFPDLHSELNLSSLELGDSALYFCASSPDGRSNEQFFGPGTRLTVL.

The V gene is TRBV2, the J gene TRBJ1-1, with D perhaps matching TRBD1 (5 bases). Germline CDR1 reads SNHLY; CDR2 reads FYNNEI. V was shortened by 9 bases and J by 0 bases, with 8 bases between the two germline ends. The CDR3 consists of 12 residues. CDR3 DNA sequence: TGTGCCAGTGACAGAATGAACACTGAAGCTTTCTTT. This translates into CASDRMNTEAFF.

The chain couples TRBV24-1 to TRBJ2-3; 9 nucleotides line up with TRBD2. Germline trimming cut 9 bases from V and 6 bases from J; bases unmatched to any gene: 6. Germline V gene sequence: CDR1 KGHDR, CDR2 SFDVKD. The CDR3 is 13 amino acids. In DNA, the CDR3 is TGTGCCACCGGGTTAGCGGGGGCGGATACGCAGTATTTT. The encoded protein is CATGLAGADTQYF.

The rearrangement joins TRBV5-4 to TRBJ2-1, with D perhaps TRBD2 (6 bases). The germline V gene has CDR1 SGHNT and CDR2 YYREEE (reference sequence). This CDR3 region has 16 residues. Trimming stripped 4 bases from V and 0 bases from J, with 14 bases between. The CDR3 loop is CASSQSAGSSYNEQFF. As DNA, the CDR3 is TGTGCCAGCAGCCAATCGGCGGGGAGCTCCTACAATGAGCAGTTCTTC.

The chain employs TRBV4-1 and TRBJ1-5, with D tentatively TRBD1 (5 bases). Between the trimmed V and J ends, which lost 0 bases and 9 bases, there was a span of 15 bases. Germline V gene data show CDR1 as MGHRA and CDR2 as YSYEKL. The CDR3 spans 15 residues. CDR3 bases: TGCGCCAGCAGCCAAGATCCGGGACTGGCCGGGCCCCAGCATTTT. Its translation is CASSQDPGLAGPQHF.